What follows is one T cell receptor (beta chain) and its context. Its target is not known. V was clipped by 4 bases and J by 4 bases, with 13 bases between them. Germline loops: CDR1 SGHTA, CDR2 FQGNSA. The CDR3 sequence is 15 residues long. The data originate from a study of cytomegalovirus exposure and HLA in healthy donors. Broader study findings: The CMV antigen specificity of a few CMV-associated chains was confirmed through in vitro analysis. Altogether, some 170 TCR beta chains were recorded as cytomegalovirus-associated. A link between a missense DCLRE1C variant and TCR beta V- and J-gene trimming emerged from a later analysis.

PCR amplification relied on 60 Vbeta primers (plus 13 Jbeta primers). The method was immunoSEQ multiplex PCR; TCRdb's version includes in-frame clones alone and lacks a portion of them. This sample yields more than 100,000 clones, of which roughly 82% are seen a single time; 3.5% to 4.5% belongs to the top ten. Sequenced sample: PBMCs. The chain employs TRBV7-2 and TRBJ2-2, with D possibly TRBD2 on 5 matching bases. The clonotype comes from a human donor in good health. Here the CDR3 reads CASSSTRLGTGELFF. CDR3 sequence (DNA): TGTGCCAGCAGCTCAACTAGACTTGGCACCGGGGAGCTGTTTTTT.